These 25 T cell receptor beta chains share one sample of origin, sequenced in a study of shared clonotypes between healthy human individuals. Clones were sequenced by immunoSEQ multiplex PCR, and TCRdb holds only the in-frame ones, with some missing. The table includes a few million clones, around 90% detected once. The sample comprised naive CD4+ T cells from PBMCs. The sample's subset: CD45RA+ positively selected. The receptors here all came from a man aged 18-30 years in good health. Some clones in this sample may be carry-over from other donors' samples.

The chain carries TRBV7-2 and TRBJ2-1; 8 nucleotides agree with TRBD2. The V gene end was trimmed by 5 bases and the J gene end by 7 bases; junction bases not matched to a gene: 7. Germline V gives CDR1 SGHTA, CDR2 FQGNSA. The CDR3 has 14 amino acids. CDR3 in amino acids: CASSPRLATNEQFF. CDR3 coding DNA: TGTGCCAGCAGCCCCCGACTAGCGACAAATGAGCAGTTCTTC.

In the case of this clone: Other DNA sequences in this specimen translate into the identical CDR3. V gene TRBV6-1 combines with J gene TRBJ1-2; D is unresolved. Per germline, CDR1 MNHNS and CDR2 SASEGT. CDR3 length: 14 residues. V gave up 1 base and J gave up 4 bases, with 10 bases separating them. DNA for the CDR3: TGTGCCAGCAGTGAAGTGGCAGCTTTCTATGGCTACACCTTC. It translates to CASSEVAAFYGYTF.

The chain employs TRBV11-1 and TRBJ2-7; D might be TRBD1 (5 bases). This CDR3 comprises 15 residues. The germline V gene has CDR1 SGHAT and CDR2 FQDESV (reference sequence). Trimming shortened V by 2 bases and J by 4 bases, and 15 bases separated the two germline ends. CDR3 bases: TGTGCCAGCAGCTTAAGGGGAATTCAGTCATACGAGCAGTACTTC. It encodes CASSLRGIQSYEQYF. Drawing the rest from reference TRBV11-1 and TRBJ2-7, the complete variable domain is EAEVAQSPRYKITEKSQAVAFWCDPISGHATLYWYRQILGQGPELLVQFQDESVVDDSQLPKDRFSAERLKGVDSTLKIQPAELGDSAMYLCASSLRGIQSYEQYFGPGTRLTVT.

The V gene is TRBV11-3, the J gene TRBJ2-1; D perhaps matches TRBD2 (6 bases). V shed 4 bases and J shed 0 bases, with 10 bases lying between them. The germline CDR1 and CDR2 sequences are SGHNT and YENEEA. The CDR3 is made up of 15 amino acids. The CDR3 DNA is TGTGCCAGCAGCTGGGGCGGGGACTCCTACAATGAGCAGTTCTTC. Amino acid sequence: CASSWGGDSYNEQFF.

The chain has TRBV5-1 and TRBJ1-1; no clear D gene. Between the trimmed V and J ends, which lost 4 bases and 1 base, there was a span of 11 bases. The CDR3 extends over 14 amino acids. The V gene's germline CDR1 is SGHRS and CDR2 YFSETQ. The CDR3: CASSPTPRNTEAFF. CDR3 in DNA: TGCGCCAGCAGCCCCACGCCTAGGAACACTGAAGCTTTCTTT.

This chain uses TRBV5-6 with TRBJ2-5, with unresolved D. The J call is doubtful: the DNA matches TRBJ2-7 better. The CDR3 extends over 12 amino acids. The germline V gene encodes CDR1 SGHDT and CDR2 YYEEEE. The CDR3 bases are TGTGCCAGCAGCTTTGTAGGTTACGAGCAGTACTTC. Protein sequence: CASSFVGYEQYF.

This clone was seen a single time. The chain combines TRBV7-3 with TRBJ1-5; D gene unclear. The CDR3 loop spans 13 amino acids. V was clipped by 4 bases and J by 4 bases, with 8 bases between them. CDR1 is SGHTA and CDR2 is FQGTGA in the germline V gene. The CDR3 region is CASSSISNQPQHF. In DNA, the CDR3 is TGTGCCAGCAGCTCGATCTCTAATCAGCCCCAGCATTTT.

This chain joins TRBV11-2 and TRBJ2-1; D unresolved. The germline V gene has CDR1 SGHAT and CDR2 FQNNGV. The CDR3 is 14 amino acids. Between the trimmed V and J ends, which lost 1 base and 9 bases, there was a span of 13 bases. The CDR3 here is CASSLGGGVREQFF. The CDR3 bases are TGTGCCAGCAGCTTAGGTGGTGGGGTGCGTGAGCAGTTCTTC.

Here the CDR3 reads CASSEQGRGYTF. The CDR3 nucleotides read TGTGCCAGCAGTGAGCAGGGGCGCGGCTACACCTTC. V and J are TRBV2 and TRBJ1-2; D perhaps matches TRBD1 (6 bases). Between the trimmed V and J ends, which lost 3 bases and 8 bases, there was a span of 10 bases. Germline CDR1 is SNHLY and CDR2 is FYNNEI. There are 12 residues in the CDR3.

The chain carries TRBV4-3 and TRBJ1-1; no firm D call. CDR3 size: 16 residues. The V gene lost 1 base and the J gene lost 4 bases, with 16 bases spanning the gap. CDR1 LGHNA and CDR2 YSLEER come from the germline V gene. This CDR3 reads CASSQGGGPPGTEAFF. CDR3 nucleotide sequence: TGCGCCAGCAGCCAAGGCGGCGGGCCCCCAGGCACTGAAGCTTTCTTT.

The chain carries TRBV28 and TRBJ1-2, with D uncertain. The CDR3 contains 16 residues. Trimming took 6 bases from V and 0 from J, leaving 17 bases between them. The germline V gene has CDR1 MDHEN and CDR2 SYDVKM. Here the CDR3 DNA reads TGTGCCAGCAGCCCCTCCGCGGGCCAAGCTAACTATGGCTACACCTTC. Amino acid sequence: CASSPSAGQANYGYTF.

The chain links TRBV5-1 to TRBJ2-7; 8 positions agree with TRBD1. The ends lost 3 bases at V and 3 bases at J; junction bases unmatched: 8. Germline values: CDR1 SGHRS, CDR2 YFSETQ. The CDR3 consists of 15 residues. The CDR3 spells CASSSLGTGNYEQYF. The CDR3 DNA reads as TGCGCCAGCAGCTCCTTAGGGACAGGCAACTACGAGCAGTACTTC.

The chain uses TRBV27 and TRBJ2-1, with TRBD2 matching over 12 bases. Germline V gene data show CDR1 as MNHEY and CDR2 as SMNVEV (reference sequence). The CDR3 consists of 17 residues. With V trimmed by 0 bases and J by 8 bases, 8 bases remained unmatched. CDR3 protein: CASSLSPLAGGVYEQFF. DNA for the CDR3: TGTGCCAGCAGTTTATCCCCCCTAGCGGGAGGGGTCTATGAGCAGTTCTTC.

The genes are TRBV7-3 and TRBJ2-1, with 9 bases lining up with TRBD2. Germline V lookup: CDR1 SGHTA, CDR2 FQGTGA. V gave up 0 bases and J gave up 9 bases; unmatched junction bases: 3. This CDR3 spans 14 amino acids. The DNA for the CDR3 is TGTGCCAGCAGCTTAACTAGCGGGAGTACTGAGCAGTTCTTC. It yields the protein CASSLTSGSTEQFF.

The J gene is TRBJ2-1, the V gene TRBV28; 7 nucleotides agree with TRBD1. Germline V gene lookup returns CDR1 MDHEN and CDR2 SYDVKM. V dropped 5 bases and J dropped 0; count of bases not matched to a gene: 7. CDR3 size: 16 residues. The CDR3 region has the DNA TGTGCCAGCAGTCAATCGACAGGGAGCTCCTACAATGAGCAGTTCTTC. Translating it yields CASSQSTGSSYNEQFF.

The gene calls are TRBV30 and TRBJ2-3; D remains unclear. The V and J ends lost 2 bases and 0 bases respectively, with 15 bases between them. Looked up from germline, CDR1 is GTSNPN and CDR2 is SVGIG (reference sequence). The CDR3 runs 16 residues. The CDR3 DNA is TGTGCCTGGAGTCCAACCTCAATTTCAAGCACAGATACGCAGTATTTT. Encoded protein: CAWSPTSISSTDTQYF.

The chain links TRBV7-2 to TRBJ1-2; a weak D match, TRBD1 (5 bases). Between the trimmed V and J ends, which lost 5 bases and 4 bases, there was a span of 20 bases. Germline loops: CDR1 SGHTA, CDR2 FQGNSA. The CDR3 has 16 amino acids. The CDR3 loop is CASSPRGRGGTYGYTF. For the CDR3, the DNA is TGTGCCAGCAGCCCCCGGGGACGCGGTGGAACCTATGGCTACACCTTC.

A note on this clone: The same CDR3 also results from other DNA sequences found in this sample. V gene TRBV18 combines with J gene TRBJ1-1; weak D call: TRBD1 (5 bases). CDR1 is KGHSH and CDR2 is LQKENI in the germline V gene. The CDR3 has 13 residues. V was clipped by 4 bases and J by 2 bases, with 8 bases between them. For the CDR3, the DNA is TGTGCCAGCTCACAAGACAGAAACACTGAAGCTTTCTTT. The encoded protein is CASSQDRNTEAFF.

V is TRBV11-3 and J is TRBJ1-1, with D possibly TRBD1 on 5 matching bases. The CDR3 runs 15 residues. The ends were cut back, 5 bases at V and 0 bases at J, with 13 bases in the middle. Germline lookup yields CDR1 SGHNT and CDR2 YENEEA. CDR3: CASSLDGTLNTEAFF. DNA of the CDR3: TGTGCCAGCAGCCTCGATGGGACGTTGAACACTGAAGCTTTCTTT. The full variable domain, rest sourced from reference TRBV11-3 and TRBJ1-1, is EAGVVQSPRYKIIEKKQPVAFWCNPISGHNTLYWYLQNLGQGPELLIRYENEEAVDDSQLPKDRFSAERLKGVDSTLKIQPAELGDSAVYLCASSLDGTLNTEAFFGQGTRLTVV.

This chain connects TRBV5-6 to TRBJ1-2; D gene ambiguous. The germline V gene has CDR1 SGHDT and CDR2 YYEEEE. V was cut by 0 bases and J by 4 bases, with 10 bases left in between. The CDR3 sequence is 14 residues long. CDR3 DNA: TGTGCCAGCAGCTTGGAAAAAGGGCGCTATGGCTACACCTTC. Its translation is CASSLEKGRYGYTF.

J is TRBJ2-7 and V is TRBV6-1, with TRBD1 matching over 10 bases. Germline lookup yields CDR1 MNHNS and CDR2 SASEGT. The CDR3 is 14 amino acids. V dropped 4 bases and J dropped 2; count of bases not matched to a gene: 2. The CDR3 is CASSGDRGAYEQYF. CDR3 DNA sequence: TGTGCCAGCAGTGGGGACAGGGGCGCCTACGAGCAGTACTTC.

J is TRBJ1-3 and V is TRBV19; D gene ambiguous. Per germline, CDR1 LNHDA and CDR2 SQIVND (reference sequence). This CDR3 contains 15 residues. Trimming pared 2 bases from V and 0 bases from J, leaving 8 bases between. The CDR3 loop reads CASSISRSSGNTIYF. The CDR3 bases are TGTGCCAGTAGTATATCCCGCAGCTCTGGAAACACCATATATTTT.

V and J are TRBV28 and TRBJ2-1, with D unclear. Trimming took 11 bases from V and 6 from J, leaving 17 bases between them. Germline lookup yields CDR1 MDHEN and CDR2 SYDVKM. This CDR3 is 13 amino acids long. The chain's CDR3 is CAGKRPLGNEQFF. The CDR3 coding sequence is TGTGCCGGGAAGCGCCCCCTGGGCAATGAGCAGTTCTTC.

As concerns this clone: The sample has other DNA sequences that encode this CDR3 too. The CDR3 spells CASSLVSGNQPQHF. In nucleotides, the CDR3 is TGTGCCAGCAGCTTAGTATCTGGGAATCAGCCCCAGCATTTT. V gene TRBV7-2 combines with J gene TRBJ1-5, with D uncertain. Trimming took off 1 base at V and 4 bases at J, with 8 bases between the two ends. From germline, CDR1 is SGHTA and CDR2 FQGNSA. The CDR3 loop spans 14 amino acids.

This sequence joins TRBV5-1 and TRBJ2-7; 8 bases match TRBD2. The V and J ends lost 6 bases and 3 bases, in that order; junction bases with no gene match: 8. Germline V gene data show CDR1 as SGHRS and CDR2 as YFSETQ. The CDR3 loop spans 14 amino acids. This chain's CDR3 is CASTFTSGNYEQYF. The CDR3 bases are TGCGCCAGCACCTTTACTAGCGGTAACTACGAGCAGTACTTC.